This T cell receptor beta chain is from a study of tumor-infiltrating lymphocytes in primary liver carcinoma. Blood RNA originated from unsorted whole blood, with germline DNA additionally extracted. Making TCR beta cDNA involved approximately 520 ng total RNA and a constant-region primer. A slightly modified ARM-PCR protocol with three nested multiplex PCR rounds produced these TCR beta libraries. Each of the first two PCR rounds ran approximately 9 cycles with TRBV1-TRBV30 forward and C-beta reverse primers. TCRdb used MiXCR to reprocess the multiplex PCR reads, holding one entry per CDR3 protein. The table includes hundreds of thousands of distinct CDR3 sequences, around 50% detected once. With regard to this clonotype: Its ends do not fully match the called genes, so a read error is possible.

CDR3 length: 15 residues. The germline CDR1 and CDR2 sequences are SGHKS and YYEKEE (reference sequence). This chain links TRBV5-5 with TRBJ2-3; 9 nucleotides align to TRBD2. The specimen sequenced was peripheral blood. This TCR came from a woman between 25 and 40 years old with primary liver carcinoma and hepatitis B virus infection. Here the CDR3 reads CASSSLAGRTDTQCF. In DNA form, the CDR3 reads TGTGCCAGCAGCTCCCTAGCGGGACGCACAGATACGCAGTGTTTT.